This T cell receptor beta chain was observed in a study of T cell responses to AZD1222 COVID-19 vaccine. The protocol was immunoSEQ multiplex PCR, while the TCRdb copy is restricted to in-frame clones and leaves out a portion. The repertoire holds 100,000 to 130,000 clones, with under 95% as singletons. The length of the CDR3 is 13 residues. Germline lookup yields CDR1 LGHNA and CDR2 YSLEER. V shed 3 bases and J shed 0 bases, with 5 bases lying between them. The V gene is TRBV4-3, the J gene TRBJ1-1, with no clear D. The receptor was derived from an adult who received the AZD1222 COVID-19 vaccine. Specimen: peripheral blood, collected 28 days after the second AZD1222 dose. The CDR3 DNA follows: TGCGCCAGCAGCCAGCGGATGAACACTGAAGCTTTCTTT. Translated, it gives CASSQRMNTEAFF.